These T cell receptor beta chains were read from a single sample in a study of patients and donors after allogeneic stem cell transplantation. A single record per CDR3 protein comes from TCRdb applying MiXCR to the RT-PCR reads. This table has about a million distinct CDR3 sequences, roughly 18% appearing once. Sequenced sample: blood, either unsorted or a sorted T cell fraction (not recorded which). All receptors derive from a human donor who was either an allogeneic HSCT recipient or a stem cell or donor lymphocyte infusion donor (not recorded which). It is not recorded whose cells these are; they may come from a transplant donor. Both conserved end residues are part of each CDR3. A D gene is named only where the DNA matches it firmly. Expanded clones get a size class; other rows say once, few or many, or leave the size out.

V gene	D gene	J gene	CDR3 length	clone size	CDR3 protein	CDR3 DNA
TRBV12-3/TRBV12-4	-	TRBJ1-1	12	many	CASSLMTRAAFF	TGTGCCAGCAGTTTAATGACCCGGGCAGCTTTCTTT
TRBV20-1	-	TRBJ2-5	12	-	CRATAKAETQYF	TGCAGAGCTACGGCTAAGGCGGAGACCCAGTACTTC
TRBV5-1	-	TRBJ1-1	14	-	CASSLGDGRNEAFF	TGCGCCAGCAGCTTGGGGGATGGGCGAAATGAAGCTTTCTTT
TRBV24-1	TRBD1	TRBJ2-1	14	few	CATSDTGVNNEQFF	TGTGCCACCAGTGATACAGGGGTAAACAATGAGCAGTTCTTC
TRBV20-1	TRBD2	TRBJ2-1	13	-	CSASRGLAGVEFF	TGCAGTGCTAGCAGGGGGCTAGCGGGAGTTGAGTTCTTC
TRBV29-1	TRBD1	TRBJ1-2	14	-	CSVSRQGLTYGYTF	TGCAGCGTTTCCCGACAGGGATTGACCTATGGCTACACCTTC
TRBV28	-	TRBJ1-2	15	few	CASTSVLPGLYGYTF	TGTGCCAGCACCTCCGTACTCCCAGGGCTCTATGGCTACACCTTC
TRBV6-1	TRBD1	TRBJ2-3	19	few	CASSTPLGQGPLSTDTQYF	TGTGCCAGCAGTACCCCTTTGGGACAGGGGCCGTTAAGCACAGATACGCAGTATTTT
TRBV20-1	-	TRBJ1-5	15	few	CSALWLGGGNQPQHF	TGCAGTGCCCTATGGCTGGGGGGGGGAAATCAGCCCCAGCATTTT
TRBV20-1	TRBD2	TRBJ2-1	14	few	CSTKRGSSYNEQFF	TGCAGTACCAAGCGGGGGAGCTCCTACAATGAGCAGTTCTTC
TRBV15	TRBD1	TRBJ1-6	14	-	CATSSDRGRSPLHF	TGTGCCACCAGCTCGGACAGGGGCAGGTCACCCCTCCACTTT